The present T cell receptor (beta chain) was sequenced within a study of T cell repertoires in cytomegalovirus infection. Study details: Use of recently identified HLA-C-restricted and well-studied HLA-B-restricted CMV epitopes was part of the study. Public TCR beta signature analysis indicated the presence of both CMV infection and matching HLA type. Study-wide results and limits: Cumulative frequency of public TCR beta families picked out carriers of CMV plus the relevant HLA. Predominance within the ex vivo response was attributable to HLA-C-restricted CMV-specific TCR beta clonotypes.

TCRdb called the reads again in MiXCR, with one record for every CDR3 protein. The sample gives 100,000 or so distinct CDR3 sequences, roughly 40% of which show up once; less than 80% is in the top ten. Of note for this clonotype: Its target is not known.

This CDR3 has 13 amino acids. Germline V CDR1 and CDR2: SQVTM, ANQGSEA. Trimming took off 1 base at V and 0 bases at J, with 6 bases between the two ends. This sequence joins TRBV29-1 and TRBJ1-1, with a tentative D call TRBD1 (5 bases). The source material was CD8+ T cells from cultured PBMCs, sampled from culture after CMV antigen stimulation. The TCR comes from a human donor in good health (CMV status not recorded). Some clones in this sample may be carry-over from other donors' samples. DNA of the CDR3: TGCAGCGTTGAAGCGGGGCTGAACACTGAAGCTTTCTTT. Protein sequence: CSVEAGLNTEAFF.